This T cell receptor (beta chain) was documented in a study of chemoradiotherapy in HPV16-positive cancers (dated by TCRdb to between 2020 and 2023). About the study as a whole: Candidate HPV-specific T-cell clones and common TCR motifs were defined by functional T-cell assays performed on cells from two HPV16-positive patients. The study asked whether T-cell immunity against the HPV oncoproteins E6 and E7 changes during chemoradiotherapy and whether it affects survival. TCR repertoires from under 90 patients with HPV-related cancers were then used to track the candidate HPV-specific TCRs and motifs. On the study overall, not on this receptor specifically: The functional definition of HPV-specific T cells came from only a couple of HPV16-positive patients, and the survival association was reported for HPV16-positive patients. Expansion of candidate HPV-specific clones and E7-related TCR motifs was observed in the tumor microenvironment during treatment, whereas no such expansion was observed for non-HPV-specific T cells. In HPV16-positive patients, expansion of HPV-responsive T cells during chemoradiotherapy was found to be associated with improved recurrence-free survival.

The library was produced with the immunoSEQ multiplex PCR assay. What TCRdb holds here is the immuneACCESS table cut down to in-frame rearrangements. Part of the clones is not present; checked against another copy, under half of the missing clones reflect an unresolved V gene, and the others are unexplained. The sample table records about 7,000 clones; approximately 88% of these occur just once. 2.5% of the sample is held by the ten biggest clonotypes. Worth noting for this clone: Its cognate antigen has yet to be identified. Per-nucleotide qualities are absent, and no much larger clonotype sits a single base away.

Repertoires were sampled repeatedly over the course of chemoradiotherapy so that clonal expansion in the tumor microenvironment could be followed. The CDR3, cysteine through phenylalanine, is 14 amino acids long. Of the read, only the CDR3 DNA is kept; its 42 bases are in frame from base 1. Here V drops 9 bases and J drops 1 base, and the junction holds 8 bases not matched to any gene. The germline V gene sets CDR1 to ENHRY and CDR2 to SYGVKD. The material was tumor tissue, obtained from a patient who underwent chemoradiotherapy. The receptor was isolated from a human donor with HPV-associated anogenital cancer. The rearranged chain carries TRBV10-3 and TRBJ2-7; TRBD1 aligns with 8 central bases. The CDR3 protein sequence reads: CAINDRGQSYEQYF. The nucleotide sequence is TGTGCCATTAATGACAGGGGCCAATCCTACGAGCAGTACTTC.